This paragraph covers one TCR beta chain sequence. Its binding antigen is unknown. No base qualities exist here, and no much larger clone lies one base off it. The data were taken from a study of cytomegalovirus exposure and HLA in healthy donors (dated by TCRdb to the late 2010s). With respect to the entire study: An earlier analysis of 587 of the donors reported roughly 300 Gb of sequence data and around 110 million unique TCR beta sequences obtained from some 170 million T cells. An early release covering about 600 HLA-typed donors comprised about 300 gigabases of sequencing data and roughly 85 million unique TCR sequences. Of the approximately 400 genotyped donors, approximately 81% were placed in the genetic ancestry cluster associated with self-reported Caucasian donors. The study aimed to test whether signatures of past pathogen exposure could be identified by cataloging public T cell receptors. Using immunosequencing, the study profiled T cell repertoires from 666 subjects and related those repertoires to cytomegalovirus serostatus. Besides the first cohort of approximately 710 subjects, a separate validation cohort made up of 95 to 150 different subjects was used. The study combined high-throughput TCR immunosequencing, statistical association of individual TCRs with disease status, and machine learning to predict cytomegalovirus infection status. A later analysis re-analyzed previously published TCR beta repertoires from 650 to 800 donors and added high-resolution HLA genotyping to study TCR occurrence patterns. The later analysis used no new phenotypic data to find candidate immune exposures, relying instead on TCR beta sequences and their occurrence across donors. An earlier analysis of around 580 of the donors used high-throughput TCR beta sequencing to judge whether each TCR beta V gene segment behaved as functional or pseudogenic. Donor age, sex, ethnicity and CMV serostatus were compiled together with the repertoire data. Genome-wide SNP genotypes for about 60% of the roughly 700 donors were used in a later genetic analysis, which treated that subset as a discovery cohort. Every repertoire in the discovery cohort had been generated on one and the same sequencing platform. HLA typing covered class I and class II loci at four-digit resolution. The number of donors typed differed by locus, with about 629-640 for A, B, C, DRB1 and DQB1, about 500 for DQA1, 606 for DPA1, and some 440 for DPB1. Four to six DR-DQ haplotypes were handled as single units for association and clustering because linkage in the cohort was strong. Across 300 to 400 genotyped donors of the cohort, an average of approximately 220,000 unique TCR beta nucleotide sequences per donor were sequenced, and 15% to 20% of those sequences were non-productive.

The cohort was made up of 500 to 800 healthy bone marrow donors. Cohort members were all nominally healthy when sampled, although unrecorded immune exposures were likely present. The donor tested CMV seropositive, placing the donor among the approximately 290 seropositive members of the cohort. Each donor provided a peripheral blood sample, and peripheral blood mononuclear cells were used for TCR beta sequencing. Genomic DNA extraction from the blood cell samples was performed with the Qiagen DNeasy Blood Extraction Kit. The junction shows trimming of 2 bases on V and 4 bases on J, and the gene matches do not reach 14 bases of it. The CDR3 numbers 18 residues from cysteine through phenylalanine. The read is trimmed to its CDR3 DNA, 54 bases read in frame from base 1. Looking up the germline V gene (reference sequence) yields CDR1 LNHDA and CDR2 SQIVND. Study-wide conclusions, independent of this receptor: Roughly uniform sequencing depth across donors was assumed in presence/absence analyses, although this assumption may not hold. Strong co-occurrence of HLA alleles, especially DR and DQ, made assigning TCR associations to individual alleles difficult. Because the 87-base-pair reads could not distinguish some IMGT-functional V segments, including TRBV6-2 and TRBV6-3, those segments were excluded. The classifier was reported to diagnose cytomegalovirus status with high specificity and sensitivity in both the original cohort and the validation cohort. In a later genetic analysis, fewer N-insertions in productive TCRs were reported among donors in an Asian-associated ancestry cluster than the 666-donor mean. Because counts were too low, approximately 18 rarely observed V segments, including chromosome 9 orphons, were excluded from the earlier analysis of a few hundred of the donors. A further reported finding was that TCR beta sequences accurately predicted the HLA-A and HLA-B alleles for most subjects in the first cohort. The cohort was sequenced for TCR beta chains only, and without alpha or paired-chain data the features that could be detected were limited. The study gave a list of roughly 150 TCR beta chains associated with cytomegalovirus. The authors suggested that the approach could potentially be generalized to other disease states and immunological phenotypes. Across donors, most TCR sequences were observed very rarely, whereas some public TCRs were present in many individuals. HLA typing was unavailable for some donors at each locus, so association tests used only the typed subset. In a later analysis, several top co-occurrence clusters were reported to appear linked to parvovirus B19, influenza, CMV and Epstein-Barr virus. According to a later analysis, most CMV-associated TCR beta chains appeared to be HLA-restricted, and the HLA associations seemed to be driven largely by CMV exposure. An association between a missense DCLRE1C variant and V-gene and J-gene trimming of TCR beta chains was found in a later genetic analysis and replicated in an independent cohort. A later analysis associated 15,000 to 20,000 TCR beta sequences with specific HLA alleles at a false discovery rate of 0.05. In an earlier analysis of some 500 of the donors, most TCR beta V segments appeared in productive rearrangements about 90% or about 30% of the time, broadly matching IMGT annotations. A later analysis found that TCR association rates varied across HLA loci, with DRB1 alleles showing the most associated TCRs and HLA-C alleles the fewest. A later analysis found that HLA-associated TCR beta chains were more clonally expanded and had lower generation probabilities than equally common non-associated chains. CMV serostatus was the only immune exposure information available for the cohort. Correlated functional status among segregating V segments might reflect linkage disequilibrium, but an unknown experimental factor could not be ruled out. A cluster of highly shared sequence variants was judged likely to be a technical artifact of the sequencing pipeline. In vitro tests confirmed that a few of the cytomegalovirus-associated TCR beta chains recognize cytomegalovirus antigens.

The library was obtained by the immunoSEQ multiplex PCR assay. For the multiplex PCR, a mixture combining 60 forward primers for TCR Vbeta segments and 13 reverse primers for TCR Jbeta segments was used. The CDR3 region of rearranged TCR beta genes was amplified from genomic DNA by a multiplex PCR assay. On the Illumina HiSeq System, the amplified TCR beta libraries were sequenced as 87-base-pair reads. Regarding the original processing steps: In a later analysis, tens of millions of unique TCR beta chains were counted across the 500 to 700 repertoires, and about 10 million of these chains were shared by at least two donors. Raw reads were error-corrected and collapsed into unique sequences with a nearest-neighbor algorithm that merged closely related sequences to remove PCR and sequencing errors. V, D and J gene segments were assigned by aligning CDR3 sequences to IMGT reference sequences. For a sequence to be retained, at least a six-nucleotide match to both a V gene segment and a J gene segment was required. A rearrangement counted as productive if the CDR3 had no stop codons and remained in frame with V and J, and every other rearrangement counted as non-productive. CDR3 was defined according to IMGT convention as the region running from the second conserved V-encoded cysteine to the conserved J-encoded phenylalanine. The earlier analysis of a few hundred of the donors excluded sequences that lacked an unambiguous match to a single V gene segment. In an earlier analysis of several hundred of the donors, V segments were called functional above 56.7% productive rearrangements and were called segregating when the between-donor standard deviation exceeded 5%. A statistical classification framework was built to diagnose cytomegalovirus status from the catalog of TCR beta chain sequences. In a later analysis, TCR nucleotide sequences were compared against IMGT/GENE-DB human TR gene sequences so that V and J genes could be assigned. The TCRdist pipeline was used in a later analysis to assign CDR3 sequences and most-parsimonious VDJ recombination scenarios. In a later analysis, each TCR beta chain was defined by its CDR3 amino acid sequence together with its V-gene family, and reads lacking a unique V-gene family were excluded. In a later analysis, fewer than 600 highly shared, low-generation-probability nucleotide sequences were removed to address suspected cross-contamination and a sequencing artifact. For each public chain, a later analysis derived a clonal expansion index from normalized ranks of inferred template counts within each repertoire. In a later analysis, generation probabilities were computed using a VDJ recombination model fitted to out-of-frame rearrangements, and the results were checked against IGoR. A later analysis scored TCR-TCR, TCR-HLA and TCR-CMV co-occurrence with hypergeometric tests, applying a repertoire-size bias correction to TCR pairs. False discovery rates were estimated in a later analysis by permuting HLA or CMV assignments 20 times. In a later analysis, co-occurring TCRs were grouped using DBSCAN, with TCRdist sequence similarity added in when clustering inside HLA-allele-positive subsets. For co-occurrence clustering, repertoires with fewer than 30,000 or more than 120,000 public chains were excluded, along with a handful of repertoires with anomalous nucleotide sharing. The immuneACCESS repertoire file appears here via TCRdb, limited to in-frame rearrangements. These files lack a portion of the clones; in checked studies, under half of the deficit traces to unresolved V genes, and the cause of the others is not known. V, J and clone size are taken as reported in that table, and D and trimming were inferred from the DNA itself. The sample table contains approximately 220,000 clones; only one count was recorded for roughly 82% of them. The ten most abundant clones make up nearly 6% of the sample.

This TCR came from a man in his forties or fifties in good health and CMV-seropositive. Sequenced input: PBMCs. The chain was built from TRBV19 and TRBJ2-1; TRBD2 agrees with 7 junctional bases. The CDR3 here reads CASSISVLGGRVYNEQFF. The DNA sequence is TGTGCCAGTAGTATATCCGTTCTCGGGGGGAGGGTGTACAATGAGCAGTTCTTC.